The 27 T cell receptor beta chains listed next were all sequenced from one sample in a study of blood T cell repertoires in COVID-19. The protocol was immunoSEQ multiplex PCR, while the TCRdb copy is restricted to in-frame clones and leaves out a portion. The sample yields tens of thousands of clones, less than 95% seen once. Sequences were obtained from peripheral blood. These receptors were taken from a human donor with active COVID-19. The donor label of this sample is uncertain.

This chain joins TRBV28 and TRBJ1-1; D not certain. The ends were cut back, 6 bases at V and 7 bases at J, with 12 bases in the middle. The CDR3 loop spans 12 amino acids. Germline V gene lookup returns CDR1 MDHEN and CDR2 SYDVKM. The CDR3 spells CASRLPNLEAFF. The DNA for the CDR3 is TGTGCCAGCAGACTCCCGAACCTTGAAGCTTTCTTT.

The V call is TRBV2, the J call TRBJ1-2; D is undetermined. CDR3 length equals 13 residues. V was pared by 6 bases and J by 8 bases, with 16 bases between. The germline gives CDR1 SNHLY, CDR2 FYNNEI. The CDR3 protein is CASSAVLGKGYTF. DNA of the CDR3: TGTGCCAGCAGCGCGGTCCTCGGGAAGGGCTACACCTTC.

This sequence joins TRBV5-1 and TRBJ1-1, with 12 nucleotides matching TRBD1. Germline CDR1 and CDR2: SGHRS and YFSETQ. Trimming at V came to 4 bases and at J to 1 base, leaving 5 bases not matched to a gene. The CDR3 sequence is 16 residues long. The CDR3 here is CASSQGQGAWNTEAFF. The CDR3 bases are TGCGCCAGCAGCCAGGGACAGGGGGCCTGGAACACTGAAGCTTTCTTT.

This clone was found a few times. The germline gene is not matched at one end of the junction; a read error may be the cause. The rearrangement uses TRBV6-6 and TRBJ2-3; weak D call: TRBD1 (5 bases). Per germline, CDR1 MNHNY and CDR2 SVGAGI (reference sequence). This CDR3 contains 12 residues. The CDR3 here is CASSYGRVGQRF. CDR3 sequence (DNA): TGTGCCAGCAGTTATGGCAGGGTAGGTCAGAGATTT.

The chain joins TRBV29-1 to TRBJ1-1; no clear D. The CDR3 loop spans 14 amino acids. V was pared by 2 bases and J by 3 bases, with 13 bases between. Germline V gene sequence: CDR1 SQVTM, CDR2 ANQGSEA. The CDR3 DNA reads TGCAGCGTTGAACCAAAACTTCGGGACACTGAAGCTTTCTTT. Translating gives CSVEPKLRDTEAFF.

The V gene is TRBV3-1 (or the pseudogene TRBV3-2), the J gene TRBJ1-1, with no clear D. This CDR3 comprises 14 residues. The V gene lost 0 bases and the J gene lost 0 bases, with 5 bases spanning the gap. Germline V gives CDR1 LGHDT, CDR2 YNNKEL (reference sequence). The chain's CDR3 is CASSQDVMNTEAFF. CDR3 nucleotides: TGTGCCAGCAGCCAAGATGTAATGAACACTGAAGCTTTCTTT.

J is TRBJ2-1 and V is TRBV12-3 or TRBV12-4; D unclear. V was trimmed by 3 bases and J by 8 bases, leaving 8 bases between them. This CDR3 is 12 amino acids long. Here the CDR3 DNA reads TGTGCCAGCAGTTTCTTCCTCGATGAGCAGTTCTTC. This sequence encodes CASSFFLDEQFF.

The chain has TRBV7-2 and TRBJ2-7; the match to TRBD1 covers 10 bases. CDR1 and CDR2 (germline): SGHTA, FQGNSA. Trimming at V came to 4 bases and at J to 4 bases, leaving 10 bases not matched to a gene. CDR3 size: 16 residues. The CDR3 reads CASSWEGTGVPYEQYF. CDR3 DNA: TGTGCCAGCAGCTGGGAGGGGACAGGGGTTCCTTACGAGCAGTACTTC.

DNA for the CDR3: TGTGCCAGCAGTTCCCCGCCCTGGATCGGACGGAGGTCCACCGGGGAGCTGTTTTTT. This gives the protein CASSSPPWIGRRSTGELFF. The chain couples TRBV28 to TRBJ2-2, with D possibly matching TRBD2 (5 bases). The CDR3 has 19 residues. Germline CDR1 is MDHEN and CDR2 is SYDVKM. Trimming stripped 4 bases from V and 4 bases from J, with 25 bases between.

The table lists this clone with a count of one. The chain joins TRBV11-3 to TRBJ2-7; 9 bases match TRBD2. Germline loops: CDR1 SGHNT, CDR2 YENEEA. The CDR3 runs to 16 residues. V shed 0 bases and J 2 bases; nucleotides not matched to a gene: 5. The CDR3 DNA reads as TGTGCCAGCAGCTTAGAACGCGGGGGGGGGACCTACGAGCAGTACTTC. Its translation: CASSLERGGGTYEQYF.

A single count supports this clone. The V gene is TRBV21-1, the J gene TRBJ1-5; TRBD1, the table's D call, was not compared with the DNA. TRBV21-1 corresponds to a pseudogene. CDR3 size: 19 residues. CDR3 loop: CASSKRSRDRGRCNQPQHF. As DNA, the CDR3 is TGTGCCAGCAGCAAGCGGTCCCGGGACAGGGGAAGGTGCAATCAGCCCCAGCATTTT.

J is TRBJ2-7 and V is TRBV7-9; 8 nucleotides line up with TRBD1. Germline CDR1 reads SEHNR; CDR2 reads FQNEAQ (reference sequence). Trimming at V came to 6 bases and at J to 4 bases, leaving 14 bases not matched to a gene. The CDR3 length is 16 residues. The CDR3 reads CASSSGDRGVSYEQYF. DNA of the CDR3: TGTGCCAGCAGTTCGGGTGACAGGGGCGTTTCTTACGAGCAGTACTTC.

The chain recombines TRBV9 with TRBJ2-7; 8 bases fit TRBD1. Germline trimming cut 3 bases from V and 7 bases from J; bases unmatched to any gene: 9. The germline V gene has CDR1 SGDLS and CDR2 YYNGEE. The CDR3 is 14 amino acids. The CDR3 DNA reads as TGTGCCAGCAGCGCCGGACAGGGTTTAAGTGAGCAGTACTTC. It encodes CASSAGQGLSEQYF.

This chain links TRBV15 with TRBJ1-4; 7 nucleotides agree with TRBD1. Losses at the gene ends were 0 bases for V and 4 bases for J; bases not matched to a gene: 5. Germline lookup yields CDR1 LNHNV and CDR2 YYDKDF (reference sequence). CDR3 length equals 16 residues. The CDR3 bases are TGTGCCACCAGCAGAGATCTGGGGACAGTTAATGAAAAACTGTTTTTT. This codes for CATSRDLGTVNEKLFF.

This clone was observed a single time. The chain has TRBV6-5 and TRBJ1-4; weak D call: TRBD1 (5 bases). Deletions cut 5 bases from V and 8 bases from J, with 15 bases between. From germline, CDR1 is MNHEY and CDR2 SVGAGI. The CDR3 length is 14 residues. The CDR3 coding sequence is TGTGCCAGCAGTATTGGGTCTCCAGGGGAAAAACTGTTTTTT. This gives the protein CASSIGSPGEKLFF.

This clone was recorded a few times. J is TRBJ1-6 and V is TRBV11-3, with 9 bases fitting TRBD1. CDR3 length: 14 amino acids. Germline V CDR1 and CDR2: SGHNT, YENEEA. The junction had 8 bases not matched to a gene; V was cut back by 9 bases and J by 8 bases. This CDR3 is CARGYGTGHSPLHF. In DNA form, the CDR3 reads TGTGCCAGGGGTTACGGGACAGGGCATTCACCCCTCCACTTT.

The rearrangement links TRBV5-1 to TRBJ2-2, with D perhaps TRBD2 (7 bases). Trimming removed 4 bases from V and 2 bases from J, with 9 bases in between. Germline V gene sequence: CDR1 SGHRS, CDR2 YFSETQ. The CDR3 runs 14 residues. The CDR3 spells CASSRGGNTGELFF. As DNA, the CDR3 is TGCGCCAGCAGCCGCGGGGGCAACACCGGGGAGCTGTTTTTT.

The chain uses TRBV6-5 and TRBJ1-1, with D perhaps matching TRBD1 (5 bases). Germline V gene lookup returns CDR1 MNHEY and CDR2 SVGAGI. V dropped 7 bases and J dropped 4 bases, with 19 bases sitting between them. This CDR3 comprises 15 residues. The CDR3: CASKIPSGKGTEAFF. The CDR3 DNA reads as TGTGCCAGCAAGATCCCCTCAGGGAAGGGCACTGAAGCTTTCTTT.

This clone was detected only once. The V call is TRBV5-1, the J call TRBJ2-7, with TRBD2 as a possible D gene (5 bases). CDR1 is SGHRS, CDR2 YFSETQ, per germline. Trimming left V 0 bases short and J 9 bases short, with 10 bases between. The CDR3 has 12 amino acids. CDR3 sequence (DNA): TGCGCCAGCAGCTTGGAGGGAGCGTGGCAGTACTTC. Translated, it gives CASSLEGAWQYF. Full variable domain (remainder filled in from reference TRBV5-1 and TRBJ2-7): KAGVTQTPRYLIKTRGQQVTLSCSPISGHRSVSWYQQTPGQGLQFLFEYFSETQRNKGNFPGRFSGRQFSNSRSEMNVSTLELGDSALYLCASSLEGAWQYFGPGTRLTVT.

This clone was found once. The rearrangement joins TRBV2 to TRBJ2-2; 8 bases match TRBD2. The CDR3 loop spans 12 amino acids. CDR1 is SNHLY, CDR2 FYNNEI, per germline. After removal of 6 bases from V and 7 bases from J, the junction contained 1 base not matched to a gene. CDR3 sequence: CASRGTSGELFF. The CDR3 nucleotides read TGTGCCAGCAGAGGGACTAGCGGGGAGCTGTTTTTT. The full variable domain, rest sourced from reference TRBV2 and TRBJ2-2, is EPEVTQTPSHQVTQMGQEVILRCVPISNHLYFYWYRQILGQKVEFLVSFYNNEISEKSEIFDDQFSVERPDGSNFTLKIRSTKLEDSAMYFCASRGTSGELFFGEGSRLTVL.

The V and J genes are TRBV14 and TRBJ2-3; the D is unclear. CDR1 and CDR2 from the germline V gene are SGHDN and FVKESK. This CDR3 contains 15 residues. Trimming removed 0 bases at V and 2 bases at J, with 9 bases between. The CDR3, as DNA: TGTGCCAGCAGCCAAGAAGAACAGTACACAGATACGCAGTATTTT. It translates to CASSQEEQYTDTQYF.

The CDR3 sequence: CASSEREGIYEQYF. CDR3 DNA: TGTGCCAGCAGTGAAAGGGAGGGAATCTACGAGCAGTACTTC. This sequence joins TRBV6-1 and TRBJ2-7; 7 bases agree with TRBD2. The CDR3 length is 14 residues. V was pared by 2 bases and J by 3 bases, with 4 bases of the junction left unmatched. The germline CDR1 and CDR2 sequences are MNHNS and SASEGT.

The V and J genes are TRBV19 and TRBJ1-6; TRBD1 aligns across 9 bases. CDR3 length: 15 amino acids. V shed 5 bases, J shed 10 bases, and the junction held 9 bases outside the gene matches. CDR1 LNHDA and CDR2 SQIVND come from the germline V gene (reference sequence). The CDR3 loop reads CASSQGQGFGSPLHF. Here the CDR3 DNA reads TGTGCCAGTAGTCAGGGACAGGGCTTTGGGTCACCCCTCCACTTT. The whole variable domain, remainder taken from reference TRBV19 and TRBJ1-6, is DGGITQSPKYLFRKEGQNVTLSCEQNLNHDAMYWYRQDPGQGLRLIYYSQIVNDFQKGDIAEGYSVSREKKESFPLTVTSAQKNPTAFYLCASSQGQGFGSPLHFGNGTRLTVT.

This chain links TRBV28 with TRBJ2-5, with TRBD1 identical over 8 bases. V shed 2 bases and J 6 bases; nucleotides not matched to a gene: 8. The CDR3 consists of 15 residues. Germline values: CDR1 MDHEN, CDR2 SYDVKM. The CDR3 region is CASSLEGQGLKTQYF. CDR3 sequence (DNA): TGTGCCAGCAGTTTAGAAGGACAGGGTTTAAAGACCCAGTACTTC.

J is TRBJ2-3 and V is TRBV6-5, with a weak D call TRBD1 (6 bases). The CDR3 is made up of 13 amino acids. Germline CDR1 and CDR2: MNHEY and SVGAGI. Trimming left V 7 bases short and J 5 bases short, with 13 bases between. CDR3 residues: CASKGQNRDTQYF. DNA for the CDR3: TGTGCCAGCAAAGGACAGAATAGAGATACGCAGTATTTT.

There are a few counts of this clone. The V call is TRBV7-9, the J call TRBJ1-5; 7 bases align to TRBD1. This CDR3 contains 15 residues. CDR1 is SEHNR, CDR2 FQNEAQ, per germline (reference sequence). Trimming removed 4 bases from V and 1 base from J; junction bases left unmatched: 4. For the CDR3, the DNA is TGTGCCAGCAGCTCCGGGACAGCCAGCAATCAGCCCCAGCATTTT. This gives the protein CASSSGTASNQPQHF.

The V and J genes are TRBV11-3 and TRBJ2-3; D might be TRBD1 (6 bases). V lost 4 bases to trimming and J lost 8 bases, with 10 bases between them. Germline V gives CDR1 SGHNT, CDR2 YENEEA. The CDR3 loop spans 12 amino acids. As DNA, the CDR3 is TGTGCCAGCAGCTCAACAGGGAGTACGCAGTATTTT. The encoded protein is CASSSTGSTQYF.